These 31 T cell receptor beta chains were sequenced from one sample in a study of shared T cell receptors in the human thymus. Data came from immunoSEQ multiplex PCR; TCRdb stores just in-frame clones and leaves some out. The table lists approximately 660,000 clones, 88% of them singletons. This sample also belongs to another study, concerning human thymus T cells.

The sample consisted of thymocytes. The receptors were sampled from a boy under two years old with a congenital heart defect.

This chain links TRBV5-4 with TRBJ2-1; maybe TRBD2 (5 bases). There are 13 residues in the CDR3. V was cut by 4 bases and J by 6 bases, with 11 bases left in between. Germline loops: CDR1 SGHNT, CDR2 YYREEE (reference sequence). The CDR3 is CASSRGTANEQFF. CDR3 bases: TGTGCCAGCAGCCGGGGTACGGCCAATGAGCAGTTCTTC.

The rearrangement uses TRBV28 and TRBJ2-2; 8 bases line up with TRBD2. CDR3 size: 18 residues. Trimming removed 3 bases from V and 5 bases from J; junction bases left unmatched: 14. CDR1 MDHEN and CDR2 SYDVKM come from the germline V gene. Written as DNA, the CDR3 is TGTGCCAGCAGTTTCAACAGGACCAAGCGGGAGTTGACCGGGGAGCTGTTTTTT. Translating it yields CASSFNRTKRELTGELFF.

The genes are TRBV6-6 and TRBJ1-2; D remains ambiguous. CDR3 length: 14 residues. V was cut by 6 bases and J by 3 bases, with 14 bases left in between. Germline CDR1 reads MNHNY; CDR2 reads SVGAGI (reference sequence). In DNA form, the CDR3 reads TGTGCCAGCAGCGTAGGAGAAGTCGACTATGGCTACACCTTC. Translation gives CASSVGEVDYGYTF.

Notes on this clone: This sample includes further DNA sequences coding for the same CDR3. The rearrangement uses TRBV7-9 and TRBJ1-4; TRBD1 matches 10 bases. Germline assignment: CDR1 SEHNR and CDR2 FQNEAQ (reference sequence). This CDR3 spans 17 amino acids. V was pared by 1 base and J by 0 bases, with 2 bases of the junction left unmatched. In DNA, the CDR3 is TGTGCCAGCAGCTTAGGGGACAGGGGTGCAACTAATGAAAAACTGTTTTTT. Protein: CASSLGDRGATNEKLFF.

The gene calls are TRBV29-1 and TRBJ2-1; 9 positions agree with TRBD2. The germline V gene has CDR1 SQVTM and CDR2 ANQGSEA. This CDR3 spans 16 amino acids. The ends lost 4 bases at V and 3 bases at J; junction bases unmatched: 10. CDR3 bases: TGCAGCGTTGCCCCCTCGGCGGGAGGGCTCTACAATGAGCAGTTCTTC. Translating it yields CSVAPSAGGLYNEQFF.

CDR3: CASSPSGVELTDTQYF. In DNA, the CDR3 is TGTGCCAGCAGCCCCTCAGGTGTCGAACTCACAGATACGCAGTATTTT. V is TRBV4-2 and J is TRBJ2-3, with unresolved D. Germline CDR1 and CDR2: LGHNA and YNFKEQ. With 4 bases removed from V and 2 bases from J, the gap between germline ends came to 16 bases. CDR3 length: 16 amino acids.

V and J are TRBV29-1 and TRBJ1-1; no clear D gene. V lost 5 bases to trimming and J lost 2 bases, with 9 bases between them. The CDR3 consists of 12 residues. Germline V lookup: CDR1 SQVTM, CDR2 ANQGSEA. CDR3 residues: CSVKGRNTEAFF. The CDR3 DNA reads as TGCAGCGTTAAAGGCAGAAACACTGAAGCTTTCTTT.

This clone has only one observation. The chain combines TRBV7-2 with TRBJ1-1, with 9 bases fitting TRBD1. V lost 5 bases to trimming and J lost 4 bases; unmatched junction nucleotides: 5. This CDR3 has 14 residues. The germline V gene has CDR1 SGHTA and CDR2 FQGNSA. Written as DNA, the CDR3 is TGTGCCAGCAGCCCGACAGGGGGTTCCACTGAAGCTTTCTTT. Translated, it gives CASSPTGGSTEAFF.

The V call is TRBV2, the J call TRBJ2-5, with 8 bases lining up with TRBD2. The CDR3 is 13 amino acids. Looked up from germline, CDR1 is SNHLY and CDR2 is FYNNEI. With V trimmed by 7 bases and J by 5 bases, 6 bases remained unmatched. CDR3 DNA: TGTGCCAGCAAACAGCGGGAGAGGGAGACCCAGTACTTC. Translating it yields CASKQRERETQYF.

This chain uses TRBV29-1 with TRBJ2-4; D unresolved. From germline, CDR1 is SQVTM and CDR2 ANQGSEA. V was cut by 4 bases and J by 0 bases, with 16 bases left in between. There are 16 residues in the CDR3. CDR3 loop: CSVVMRVTLAKNIQYF. As DNA, the CDR3 is TGCAGCGTTGTCATGAGAGTAACTCTAGCCAAAAACATTCAGTACTTC.

The chain links TRBV5-8 to TRBJ2-5; tentative D call: TRBD2 (5 bases). Germline V lookup: CDR1 SGHTS, CDR2 YDEGEE. The CDR3 is 16 residues long. The V end lost 2 bases, the J end lost 1 base, and 15 bases lay between the germline ends. The CDR3 reads CASSLGLAGGQETQYF. DNA for the CDR3: TGTGCCAGCAGCTTAGGGCTTGCGGGCGGCCAAGAGACCCAGTACTTC.

A single count supports this clone. A read error may account for a junction end that differs from germline. The chain recombines TRBV7-7 with TRBJ2-1; TRBD1 agrees at 9 bases. This CDR3 is 18 amino acids long. The V gene's germline CDR1 is SSHAT and CDR2 FNYEAQ (reference sequence). This chain's CDR3 is CASSSRDREVRSYNEQFF. Here the CDR3 DNA reads TGTGCTAGCAGCTCCCGGGACAGGGAAGTCCGCTCCTACAATGAGCAGTTCTTC.

This chain connects TRBV5-6 to TRBJ1-2, with D possibly matching TRBD1 (6 bases). Germline CDR1 and CDR2: SGHDT and YYEEEE. CDR3 length equals 15 residues. V dropped 4 bases and J dropped 2 bases, with 15 bases sitting between them. The CDR3 is CASSHKQTGNYGYTF. The CDR3 DNA reads TGTGCCAGCAGCCATAAGCAGACAGGCAACTATGGCTACACCTTC. Drawing the rest from reference TRBV5-6 and TRBJ1-2, the complete variable domain is DAGVTQSPTHLIKTRGQQVTLRCSPKSGHDTVSWYQQALGQGPQFIFQYYEEEERQRGNFPDRFSGHQFPNYSSELNVNALLLGDSALYLCASSHKQTGNYGYTFGSGTRLTVV.

The chain joins TRBV27 to TRBJ1-5; tentatively, D is TRBD1 (5 bases). Germline CDR1 reads MNHEY; CDR2 reads SMNVEV (reference sequence). CDR3 length: 18 amino acids. Trimming removed 4 bases from V and 0 bases from J, with 19 bases in between. The DNA for the CDR3 is TGTGCCAGCAGTTCCGAAGGGCAGGGCTCCTATAGCAATCAGCCCCAGCATTTT. Translated, it gives CASSSEGQGSYSNQPQHF.

The CDR3: CASSQDRGDKRADTQYF. The CDR3, as DNA: TGCGCCAGCAGCCAAGATCGGGGAGACAAACGGGCAGATACGCAGTATTTT. V gene TRBV4-3 combines with J gene TRBJ2-3; D possibly corresponds to TRBD2 (5 bases). Germline V gene data show CDR1 as LGHNA and CDR2 as YSLEER. CDR3 length: 17 residues. V was trimmed by 0 bases and J by 4 bases, leaving 17 bases between them.

The rearrangement uses TRBV19 and TRBJ2-2; 8 positions agree with TRBD2. Germline V lookup: CDR1 LNHDA, CDR2 SQIVND (reference sequence). The V gene end was trimmed by 3 bases and the J gene end by 0 bases; junction bases not matched to a gene: 9. The CDR3 runs 18 residues. Written as DNA, the CDR3 is TGTGCCAGTAGTATCGGGGCCCGGGAGGGCGCGAACACCGGGGAGCTGTTTTTT. It specifies CASSIGAREGANTGELFF.

The chain uses TRBV11-3 and TRBJ2-2; tentative D call: TRBD2 (6 bases). The V end lost 0 bases, the J end lost 1 base, and 12 bases lay between the germline ends. The germline CDR1 and CDR2 sequences are SGHNT and YENEEA. The CDR3 is made up of 17 amino acids. Here the CDR3 reads CASSLDQSSENTGELFF. The DNA of the CDR3 is TGTGCCAGCAGCTTAGATCAGTCTAGCGAGAACACCGGGGAGCTGTTTTTT.

V gene TRBV11-3 combines with J gene TRBJ2-1; 14 bases agree with TRBD2. V was clipped by 2 bases and J by 7 bases; unmatched bases: 13. The CDR3 consists of 19 residues. Germline CDR1 reads SGHNT; CDR2 reads YENEEA. In nucleotides, the CDR3 is TGTGCCAGCAGCTTATACGAGAAGACCGGGACTAGCGGGAGAAATGAGCAGTTCTTC. Amino acid sequence: CASSLYEKTGTSGRNEQFF.

The chain combines TRBV5-6 with TRBJ2-6; a possible D gene is TRBD1 (5 bases). Trimming shortened V by 4 bases and J by 4 bases, and 15 bases separated the two germline ends. Per germline, CDR1 SGHDT and CDR2 YYEEEE. CDR3 size: 16 residues. The CDR3 loop is CASSVRKGKGANVLTF. CDR3 sequence (DNA): TGTGCCAGCAGCGTCCGGAAGGGGAAGGGGGCCAACGTCCTGACTTTC.

The table lists this clone with a count of one. The genes are TRBV7-2 and TRBJ1-1; D uncertain. Germline assignment: CDR1 SGHTA and CDR2 FQGNSA. The CDR3 consists of 14 residues. Trimming took off 5 bases at V and 4 bases at J, with 14 bases between the two ends. The CDR3 sequence: CASSRRVFLTEAFF. The CDR3 nucleotides are TGTGCCAGCAGCCGCCGGGTTTTCCTCACTGAAGCTTTCTTT.

This chain joins TRBV27 and TRBJ2-2; 10 nucleotides align to TRBD2. Germline assignment: CDR1 MNHEY and CDR2 SMNVEV (reference sequence). V was clipped by 3 bases and J by 0 bases; unmatched bases: 10. The CDR3 is 19 amino acids. The CDR3 is CASSLGGLAALSNTGELFF. The DNA for the CDR3 is TGTGCCAGCAGTTTGGGCGGACTAGCGGCTCTGTCGAACACCGGGGAGCTGTTTTTT.

This clone appeared once. The chain links TRBV6-5 to TRBJ2-2; D possibly corresponds to TRBD2 (5 bases). CDR3 length equals 16 residues. V was clipped by 1 base and J by 4 bases, with 13 bases between them. Germline values: CDR1 MNHEY, CDR2 SVGAGI. CDR3 protein: CASSYLSGRSTGELFF. In nucleotides, the CDR3 is TGTGCCAGCAGTTACTTGAGCGGTCGTTCCACCGGGGAGCTGTTTTTT.

The gene calls are TRBV19 and TRBJ1-5, with D maybe TRBD1 (6 bases). Germline loops: CDR1 LNHDA, CDR2 SQIVND (reference sequence). This CDR3 contains 13 residues. Trimming removed 2 bases from V and 6 bases from J, with 8 bases in between. The chain's CDR3 is CASSIQGSQPQHF. CDR3 nucleotide sequence: TGTGCCAGTAGTATACAGGGGAGTCAGCCCCAGCATTTT.

Regarding this clone: A read error may produce the germline difference seen at one junction end. The chain uses TRBV6-5 and TRBJ2-7, with 7 bases aligning to TRBD1. The CDR3 loop spans 14 amino acids. The germline V gene has CDR1 MNHEY and CDR2 SVGAGI. CDR3 nucleotide sequence: TGTGCCAGCAGCGTCGGACAGGTCCGCTACAAGCAGTACTTC. Its translation is CASSVGQVRYKQYF.

The CDR3 DNA sequence: TGTGCCAGCAGTTACTATAAGGGGGCGTGGACTGAAGCTTTCTTT. It specifies CASSYYKGAWTEAFF. This sequence joins TRBV6-5 and TRBJ1-1; 7 nucleotides align to TRBD1. The CDR3 length is 15 residues. Trimming cost V 1 base and J 5 bases; bases outside gene matches: 7. Per the germline V gene, CDR1 is MNHEY and CDR2 is SVGAGI.

The rearrangement joins TRBV28 to TRBJ2-3; perhaps TRBD1 as D (5 bases). The CDR3 has 18 amino acids. Germline values: CDR1 MDHEN, CDR2 SYDVKM. Trimming removed 8 bases from V and 2 bases from J, with 26 bases in between. CDR3 amino acids: CASQKGQGYPPNTDTQYF. The CDR3 region has the DNA TGTGCCAGCCAAAAGGGCCAGGGCTACCCTCCGAACACAGATACGCAGTATTTT.

The J gene is TRBJ1-1, the V gene TRBV7-9; D is perhaps TRBD1 (5 bases). Trimming shortened V by 1 base and J by 1 base, and 13 bases separated the two germline ends. Germline V gene lookup returns CDR1 SEHNR and CDR2 FQNEAQ (reference sequence). CDR3 length: 16 amino acids. Here the CDR3 DNA reads TGTGCCAGCAGCTTAGGGGGCGTGAAGGAGAACACTGAAGCTTTCTTT. Translation: CASSLGGVKENTEAFF.

The chain recombines TRBV9 with TRBJ1-1; the match to TRBD1 covers 7 bases. CDR1 and CDR2 (germline): SGDLS, YYNGEE. This CDR3 is 19 amino acids long. Germline trimming cut 1 base from V and 1 base from J; bases unmatched to any gene: 16. This CDR3 reads CASSVLHRDSRTTNTEAFF. The CDR3, as DNA: TGTGCCAGCAGCGTACTCCATAGGGACAGCCGAACAACGAACACTGAAGCTTTCTTT.

The V gene is TRBV4-2, the J gene TRBJ1-2, with 10 bases fitting TRBD1. CDR1 and CDR2 (germline): LGHNA, YNFKEQ. V gave up 0 bases and J gave up 7 bases; unmatched junction bases: 5. CDR3 length: 15 residues. This CDR3 is CASSQDKTGGRGYTF. The CDR3, as DNA: TGTGCCAGCAGCCAAGATAAGACAGGGGGCCGTGGCTACACCTTC.

Of note for this clone: The same CDR3 also results from other DNA sequences found in this sample. The rearrangement joins TRBV4-3 to TRBJ2-7; TRBD1 might be the D (5 bases). Germline-derived CDR1 and CDR2 are LGHNA and YSLEER. This CDR3 is built from 13 residues. V lost 1 base and J 3 bases, leaving 7 bases between the germline ends. The CDR3 bases are TGCGCCAGCAGCCAAGGGGGCGGCTACGAGCAGTACTTC. Its translation is CASSQGGGYEQYF.

On this clone itself: One junction end disagrees with the germline gene, perhaps due to a read error. J is TRBJ2-7 and V is TRBV5-1, with D unresolved. The CDR3 length is 17 residues. The germline CDR1 and CDR2 sequences are SGHRS and YFSETQ. DNA of the CDR3: TGCGCCAGCAGCTTGGTCGAGCCCCGCGGCTTTGGGTACGGGCAGTACTTC. Residues: CASSLVEPRGFGYGQYF.